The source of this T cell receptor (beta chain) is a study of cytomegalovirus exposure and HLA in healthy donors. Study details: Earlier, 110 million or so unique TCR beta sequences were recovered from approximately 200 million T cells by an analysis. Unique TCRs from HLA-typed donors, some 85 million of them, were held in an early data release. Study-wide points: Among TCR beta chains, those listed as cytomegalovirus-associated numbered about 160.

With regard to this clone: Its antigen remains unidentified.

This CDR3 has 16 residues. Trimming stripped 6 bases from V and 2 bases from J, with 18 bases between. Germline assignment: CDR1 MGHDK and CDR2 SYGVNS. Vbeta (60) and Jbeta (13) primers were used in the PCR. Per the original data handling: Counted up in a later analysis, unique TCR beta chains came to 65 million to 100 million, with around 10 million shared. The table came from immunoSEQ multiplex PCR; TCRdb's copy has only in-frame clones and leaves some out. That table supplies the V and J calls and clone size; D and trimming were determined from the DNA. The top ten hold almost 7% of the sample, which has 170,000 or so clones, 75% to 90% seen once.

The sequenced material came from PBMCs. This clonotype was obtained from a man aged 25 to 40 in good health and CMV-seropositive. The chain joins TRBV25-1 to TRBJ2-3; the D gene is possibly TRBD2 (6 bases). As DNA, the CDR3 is TGTGCCAGCAGCGCCTCGGAGGGAATTAACACAGATACGCAGTATTTT. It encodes CASSASEGINTDTQYF.